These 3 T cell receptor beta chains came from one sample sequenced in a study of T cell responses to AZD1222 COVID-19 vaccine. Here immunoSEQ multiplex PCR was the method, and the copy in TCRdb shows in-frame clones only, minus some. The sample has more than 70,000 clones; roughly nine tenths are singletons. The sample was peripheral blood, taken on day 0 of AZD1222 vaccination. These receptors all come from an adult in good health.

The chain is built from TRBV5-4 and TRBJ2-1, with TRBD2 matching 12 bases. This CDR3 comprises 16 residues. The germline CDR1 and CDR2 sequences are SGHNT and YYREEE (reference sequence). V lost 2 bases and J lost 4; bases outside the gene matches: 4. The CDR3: CASSFLAGGPYNEQFF. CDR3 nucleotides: TGTGCCAGCAGCTTTCTAGCGGGAGGGCCTTACAATGAGCAGTTCTTC.

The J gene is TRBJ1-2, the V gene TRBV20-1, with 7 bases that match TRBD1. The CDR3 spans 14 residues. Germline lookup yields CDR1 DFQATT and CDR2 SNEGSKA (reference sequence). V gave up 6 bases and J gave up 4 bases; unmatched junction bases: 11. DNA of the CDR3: TGCAGTGCCAGTCTGGGAGGGGGCATCTATGGCTACACCTTC. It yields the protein CSASLGGGIYGYTF.

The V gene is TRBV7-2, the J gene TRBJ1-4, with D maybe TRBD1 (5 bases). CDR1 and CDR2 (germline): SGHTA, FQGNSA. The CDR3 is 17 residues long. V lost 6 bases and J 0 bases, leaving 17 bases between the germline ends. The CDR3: CASSSPTRDATNEKLFF. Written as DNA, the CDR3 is TGTGCCAGCAGTTCGCCGACAAGGGACGCAACTAATGAAAAACTGTTTTTT.